A single sample gave rise to the 32 T cell receptor beta chains below, sequenced in a study of blood T cell repertoires in COVID-19. Method: immunoSEQ multiplex PCR; TCRdb's copy keeps in-frame clones and lacks some. The sample yields 180,000 or so clones, around four fifths seen once. Sequencing input: PBMCs or T cells enriched from blood (not recorded which). These TCRs come from a woman in her sixties who had recovered from COVID-19.

Worth noting for this clone: Mismatch with germline at one junction end may stem from a read error. The V call is TRBV10-2, the J call TRBJ2-7; 7 positions agree with TRBD1. This CDR3 contains 14 residues. From germline, CDR1 is WSHSY and CDR2 SAAADI. CDR3 protein: CASGEAGGSYEQYF. The CDR3 DNA sequence: TGCGCCAGCGGTGAGGCAGGGGGCTCCTACGAGCAGTACTTC.

The CDR3 DNA reads TGTGCCAGCACCAATAGTCCCCTAGAAAATGAGCAGTTCTTC. Protein: CASTNSPLENEQFF. The V call is TRBV7-9, the J call TRBJ2-1; D call uncertain. The CDR3 spans 14 residues. Trimming took off 7 bases at V and 7 bases at J, with 17 bases between the two ends. The germline gives CDR1 SEHNR, CDR2 FQNEAQ (reference sequence).

This clone was detected a few times. One end of the junction fails to match germline, which may point to a read error. The V gene is TRBV12-3 or TRBV12-4, the J gene TRBJ2-4; tentative D call: TRBD1 (6 bases). This CDR3 has 12 residues. DNA for the CDR3: TGTGCCAGCAGCCCCCCCGGTAGGACAGCCTTTTTC. Translated: CASSPPGRTAFF.

The CDR3 reads CASSVQGSRSEKLFF. The CDR3 DNA follows: TGTGCCAGCAGTGTGCAGGGCTCTCGTAGTGAAAAACTGTTTTTT. V is TRBV28 and J is TRBJ1-4; D possibly corresponds to TRBD1 (5 bases). CDR1 and CDR2 (germline): MDHEN, SYDVKM. V was trimmed by 5 bases and J by 7 bases, leaving 17 bases between them. This CDR3 contains 15 residues.

The CDR3 DNA reads as TGTGCCAGCAGCGTAGGTAGCACCTACGAGCAGTACTTC. Protein sequence: CASSVGSTYEQYF. This chain joins TRBV9 and TRBJ2-7; the D is unclear. Looked up from germline, CDR1 is SGDLS and CDR2 is YYNGEE. Trimming left V 0 bases short and J 2 bases short, with 6 bases between. This CDR3 is 13 amino acids long.

This clone was recorded once. The gene calls are TRBV5-1 and TRBJ1-2; 9 nucleotides line up with TRBD1. Germline lookup yields CDR1 SGHRS and CDR2 YFSETQ. Trimming cost V 2 bases and J 7 bases; bases outside gene matches: 6. CDR3 size: 14 residues. DNA of the CDR3: TGCGCCAGCAGCTTAGGACAGGGGCCCTTTGGCTACACCTTC. It translates to CASSLGQGPFGYTF.

Here the CDR3 reads CASSESSQGLRDYGYTF. The DNA of the CDR3 is TGTGCCAGCAGCGAGTCATCCCAGGGGCTGCGGGACTATGGCTACACCTTC. V is TRBV9 and J is TRBJ1-2, with a tentative D call TRBD1 (6 bases). The germline V and J ends were trimmed by 3 bases and 3 bases, with 21 bases remaining between them. Per the germline V gene, CDR1 is SGDLS and CDR2 is YYNGEE. The CDR3 is 17 residues long.

This chain links TRBV7-9 with TRBJ2-1; D uncertain. V gave up 5 bases and J gave up 5 bases, with 10 bases separating them. The CDR3 loop spans 13 amino acids. Germline V gene sequence: CDR1 SEHNR, CDR2 FQNEAQ (reference sequence). The CDR3 loop is CASSRSENNEQFF. CDR3 coding DNA: TGTGCCAGCAGCCGTAGTGAGAACAATGAGCAGTTCTTC. Complete variable domain (other parts from reference TRBV7-9 and TRBJ2-1): DTGVSQNPRHKITKRGQNVTFRCDPISEHNRLYWYRQTLGQGPEFLTYFQNEAQLEKSRLLSDRFSAERPKGSFSTLEIQRTEQGDSAMYLCASSRSENNEQFFGPGTRLTVL.

The V call is TRBV5-4, the J call TRBJ2-7; D might be TRBD1 (6 bases). The CDR3 loop spans 14 amino acids. Trimming removed 4 bases at V and 2 bases at J, with 13 bases between. CDR1 and CDR2 (germline): SGHNT, YYREEE (reference sequence). The CDR3 sequence: CASSTNRVPYEQYF. The CDR3 DNA follows: TGTGCCAGCAGCACGAACAGGGTCCCCTACGAGCAGTACTTC.

V usage is TRBV6-2 or TRBV6-3 and J usage is TRBJ2-7; weak D call: TRBD1 (5 bases). This CDR3 region has 12 residues. From germline, CDR1 is MNHEY and CDR2 SVGEGT. V gave up 5 bases and J gave up 3 bases, with 8 bases separating them. CDR3 residues: CASSRQGYEQYF. The CDR3 nucleotides are TGTGCCAGCAGTCGGCAGGGCTACGAGCAGTACTTC.

This clone has more than one count but fewer than ten. The rearrangement uses TRBV5-4 and TRBJ2-1; 11 bases map to TRBD2. The CDR3 length is 14 residues. The V segment lost 3 bases and the J segment 7 bases; nucleotides outside the gene matches: 3. CDR1 and CDR2 (germline): SGHNT, YYREEE (reference sequence). The CDR3 loop is CASSYRTSGNEQFF. CDR3 nucleotides: TGTGCCAGCAGCTACCGGACTAGCGGGAATGAGCAGTTCTTC.

V is TRBV5-1 and J is TRBJ1-2, with 8 positions matching TRBD1. Trimming removed 4 bases from V and 3 bases from J; junction bases left unmatched: 11. Germline-derived CDR1 and CDR2 are SGHRS and YFSETQ. The CDR3 is 16 residues long. Here the CDR3 reads CASSLTGDGVDYGYTF. DNA for the CDR3: TGCGCCAGCAGCCTGACAGGGGACGGAGTGGACTATGGCTACACCTTC.

V usage is TRBV7-9 and J usage is TRBJ2-1, with 11 positions matching TRBD2. Germline trimming cut 4 bases from V and 5 bases from J; bases unmatched to any gene: 7. The germline V gene encodes CDR1 SEHNR and CDR2 FQNEAQ (reference sequence). This CDR3 has 16 residues. The CDR3 nucleotides are TGTGCCAGCAGCTCACAGACTAGCGGGGCCCACAATGAGCAGTTCTTC. Amino acids: CASSSQTSGAHNEQFF.

The rearrangement joins TRBV2 to TRBJ1-1; the match to TRBD1 covers 7 bases. Germline-derived CDR1 and CDR2 are SNHLY and FYNNEI. V shed 7 bases, J shed 4 bases, and the junction held 9 bases outside the gene matches. The CDR3 loop spans 14 amino acids. The CDR3 DNA follows: TGTGCCAGCATGACAGGGAGGTCGAGCACTGAAGCTTTCTTT. As protein: CASMTGRSSTEAFF.

The table lists this clone with a count of one. The chain couples TRBV12-5 to TRBJ2-7; 8 nucleotides agree with TRBD1. The CDR3 spans 15 residues. V lost 0 bases, J lost 6 bases, and 7 bases stayed unmatched. Germline V gene lookup returns CDR1 LGHNT and CDR2 FRNRAP. The CDR3 sequence is CASGLVRSGGFEQYF. The CDR3 nucleotides read TGTGCTAGTGGTTTGGTACGTTCAGGGGGCTTCGAGCAGTACTTC.

The chain recombines TRBV4-1 with TRBJ1-2; D not certain. There are 14 residues in the CDR3. Germline lookup yields CDR1 MGHRA and CDR2 YSYEKL. Trimming removed 0 bases from V and 4 bases from J, with 9 bases in between. The CDR3 protein is CASSQDRGGYGYTF. DNA of the CDR3: TGCGCCAGCAGCCAAGATAGAGGTGGCTATGGCTACACCTTC.

This clone was picked up one time. V usage is TRBV9 and J usage is TRBJ1-1, with D unresolved. V was cut by 0 bases and J by 1 base, with 4 bases left in between. Looked up from germline, CDR1 is SGDLS and CDR2 is YYNGEE. The CDR3 runs 13 residues. The CDR3 DNA is TGTGCCAGCAGCGTAGACGGGAACACTGAAGCTTTCTTT. Translation gives CASSVDGNTEAFF.

The V gene is TRBV5-1, the J gene TRBJ2-7; D unclear. CDR1 SGHRS and CDR2 YFSETQ come from the germline V gene. The CDR3 has 14 residues. V was shortened by 0 bases and J by 6 bases, with 13 bases between the two germline ends. The CDR3 region is CASSLAPTLAEQYF. The CDR3 coding sequence is TGCGCCAGCAGCTTGGCCCCCACGCTGGCCGAGCAGTACTTC.

This clone was observed once. CDR3: CASSTAGRNTGELFF. CDR3 in DNA: TGTGCCAGCTCAACAGCAGGGCGGAACACCGGGGAGCTGTTTTTT. V is TRBV18 and J is TRBJ2-2, with a tentative D call TRBD1 (5 bases). CDR1 is KGHSH, CDR2 LQKENI, per germline. Trimming pared 5 bases from V and 1 base from J, leaving 11 bases between. The CDR3 is made up of 15 amino acids.

The V and J genes are TRBV5-5 and TRBJ2-1, with 9 bases matching TRBD2. The CDR3 has 15 residues. Germline V CDR1 and CDR2: SGHKS, YYEKEE (reference sequence). With 4 bases clipped from V and 0 bases from J, the junction kept 2 bases outside the gene matches. The CDR3 nucleotides read TGTGCCAGCAGCCTAGCGGGGAGCTCCTACAATGAGCAGTTCTTC. Translated, it gives CASSLAGSSYNEQFF.

This chain joins TRBV5-1 and TRBJ1-1, with no clear D. Germline V gene lookup returns CDR1 SGHRS and CDR2 YFSETQ. Trimming shortened V by 5 bases and J by 6 bases, and 11 bases separated the two germline ends. The CDR3 has 12 residues. The CDR3 DNA reads as TGCGCCAGCAGATCGGAGGGCGCTGAAGCTTTCTTT. This sequence encodes CASRSEGAEAFF.

The chain combines TRBV25-1 with TRBJ2-7, with D possibly being TRBD1 (7 bases). The germline V gene encodes CDR1 MGHDK and CDR2 SYGVNS. There are 16 residues in the CDR3. Between the trimmed V and J ends, which lost 0 bases and 5 bases, there was a span of 17 bases. This chain's CDR3 is CASSEYQGGPHHEQYF. CDR3 sequence (DNA): TGTGCCAGCAGTGAATATCAGGGGGGACCGCACCACGAGCAGTACTTC.

The rearrangement uses TRBV5-4 and TRBJ1-3, with D possibly matching TRBD1 (6 bases). The CDR3 sequence is 14 residues long. The germline V gene encodes CDR1 SGHNT and CDR2 YYREEE (reference sequence). With 0 bases removed from V and 2 bases from J, the gap between germline ends came to 6 bases. The CDR3 region has the DNA TGTGCCAGCAGCTTGGACAGGGCTGGAAACACCATATATTTT. It encodes CASSLDRAGNTIYF.

The rearrangement links TRBV7-8 to TRBJ1-2, with D unresolved. Germline V gene data show CDR1 as SGHVS and CDR2 as FQNEAQ. This CDR3 has 13 amino acids. V lost 2 bases and J 3 bases, leaving 7 bases between the germline ends. This CDR3 is CASSLQRHYGYTF. The CDR3 coding sequence is TGTGCCAGCAGCTTACAGCGGCACTATGGCTACACCTTC.

The chain recombines TRBV2 with TRBJ2-4; the D is unclear. V was cut by 7 bases and J by 0 bases, with 4 bases left in between. The germline CDR1 and CDR2 sequences are SNHLY and FYNNEI. CDR3 size: 12 residues. The DNA for the CDR3 is TGTGCCAGCACCGGAGCCAAAAACATTCAGTACTTC. Translation gives CASTGAKNIQYF.

The J gene is TRBJ2-1, the V gene TRBV9; D gene uncertain. Germline V CDR1 and CDR2: SGDLS, YYNGEE. The CDR3 has 13 amino acids. The V end was cut by 6 bases, the J end by 8 bases, with 15 bases between. The CDR3 reads CASNPAGFDEQFF. CDR3 coding DNA: TGTGCCAGCAACCCCGCCGGGTTTGATGAGCAGTTCTTC.

The genes are TRBV4-1 and TRBJ1-2; TRBD1 is a possible D gene (5 bases). This CDR3 region has 15 residues. Trimming shortened V by 0 bases and J by 2 bases, and 10 bases separated the two germline ends. The germline V gene encodes CDR1 MGHRA and CDR2 YSYEKL. In nucleotides, the CDR3 is TGCGCCAGCAGCCAAGATCCGGGGGTCAACTATGGCTACACCTTC. Its translation: CASSQDPGVNYGYTF.

The chain joins TRBV30 to TRBJ2-2; no definite D call. The CDR3 contains 14 residues. V lost 0 bases to trimming and J lost 1 base, with 6 bases between them. Germline V gives CDR1 GTSNPN, CDR2 SVGIG (reference sequence). The CDR3 loop is CAWSVRLNTGELFF. The DNA of the CDR3 is TGTGCCTGGAGTGTAAGACTGAACACCGGGGAGCTGTTTTTT. The variable domain in full, with the rest retrieved from reference TRBV30 and TRBJ2-2, is SQTIHQWPATLVQPVGSPLSLECTVEGTSNPNLYWYRQAAGRGLQLLFYSVGIGQISSEVPQNLSASRPQDRQFILSSKKLLLSDSGFYLCAWSVRLNTGELFFGEGSRLTVL.

The chain combines TRBV28 with TRBJ1-3; D is perhaps TRBD1 (6 bases). CDR1 is MDHEN, CDR2 SYDVKM, per germline. Trimming removed 2 bases from V and 0 bases from J, with 11 bases in between. The CDR3 has 16 amino acids. The CDR3 protein is CASSLQGIFSGNTIYF. In DNA, the CDR3 is TGTGCCAGCAGTTTACAGGGGATTTTCTCTGGAAACACCATATATTTT.

The V gene is TRBV19, the J gene TRBJ1-5; D is possibly TRBD1 (6 bases). The CDR3 length is 15 residues. V was trimmed by 4 bases and J by 4 bases, leaving 14 bases between them. Germline V gene lookup returns CDR1 LNHDA and CDR2 SQIVND (reference sequence). For the CDR3, the DNA is TGTGCCAGTAGTACCGACAGGCGAGGGAATCAGCCCCAGCATTTT. Protein sequence: CASSTDRRGNQPQHF.

J is TRBJ1-2 and V is TRBV5-4; 10 bases match TRBD1. There are 16 residues in the CDR3. Germline V gene sequence: CDR1 SGHNT, CDR2 YYREEE (reference sequence). Trimming at V came to 1 base and at J to 6 bases, leaving 9 bases not matched to a gene. The CDR3 protein is CASSLLTGGAENGYTF. DNA of the CDR3: TGTGCCAGCAGCTTGTTGACAGGGGGCGCAGAGAATGGCTACACCTTC.

This sequence joins TRBV6-5 and TRBJ1-5; 7 bases are a match to TRBD1. The CDR3 runs to 14 residues. V dropped 5 bases and J dropped 4; count of bases not matched to a gene: 5. CDR1 MNHEY and CDR2 SVGAGI come from the germline V gene. The CDR3: CASSLGQANQPQHF. Written as DNA, the CDR3 is TGTGCCAGCAGTCTAGGACAGGCTAATCAGCCCCAGCATTTT.